Included here is one T cell receptor (beta chain) sequence, with context. Antigen unknown. This specimen belongs to a study of cytomegalovirus exposure and HLA in healthy donors. Study summary: Around 80 million unique TCR sequences came from HLA-typed donors in an early release. Findings and limits, study-wide: In a later analysis, a genetic analysis reported fewer productive-TCR N-insertions in an Asian-associated ancestry cluster than the cohort average. In all likelihood, a cluster of highly shared sequence variants was a sequencing artifact. Later on, a genetic analysis was performed. It linked a missense variant in DCLRE1C with V- and J-gene trimming of TCR beta.

The ends were cut back, 3 bases at V and 0 bases at J, with 9 bases in the middle. The CDR3 covers 15 residues. Germline loops: CDR1 MNHEY, CDR2 SMNVEV (reference sequence). Amplification used 60 Vbeta primers and 13 Jbeta primers. Generated by immunoSEQ multiplex PCR, the TCRdb table keeps only in-frame clones and is missing some. Of fewer than 100,000 clones in the sample, over 65% are singletons; the top ten hold around 0.76%. This chain joins TRBV27 and TRBJ1-3; a possible D gene is TRBD1 (5 bases). The sample taken for sequencing was PBMCs. The TCR was taken from an older woman in good health and CMV-seronegative. CDR3 sequence: CASSLRGSSGNTIYF. Written as DNA, the CDR3 is TGTGCCAGCAGTTTGCGGGGCAGCTCTGGAAACACCATATATTTT.